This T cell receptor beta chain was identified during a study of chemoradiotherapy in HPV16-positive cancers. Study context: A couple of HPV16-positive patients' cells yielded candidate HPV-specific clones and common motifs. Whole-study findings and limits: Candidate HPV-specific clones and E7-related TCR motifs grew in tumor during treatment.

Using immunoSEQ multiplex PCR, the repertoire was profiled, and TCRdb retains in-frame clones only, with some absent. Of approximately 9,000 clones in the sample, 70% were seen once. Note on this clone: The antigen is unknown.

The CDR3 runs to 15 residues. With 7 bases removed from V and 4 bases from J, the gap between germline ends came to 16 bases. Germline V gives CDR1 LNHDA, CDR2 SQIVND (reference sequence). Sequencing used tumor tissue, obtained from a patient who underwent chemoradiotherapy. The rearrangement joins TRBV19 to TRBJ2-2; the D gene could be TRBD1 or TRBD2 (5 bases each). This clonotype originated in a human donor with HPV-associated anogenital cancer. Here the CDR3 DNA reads TGTGCCAGTACCTCTAACTGGGACGGCACCGGGGAGCTGTTTTTT. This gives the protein CASTSNWDGTGELFF.